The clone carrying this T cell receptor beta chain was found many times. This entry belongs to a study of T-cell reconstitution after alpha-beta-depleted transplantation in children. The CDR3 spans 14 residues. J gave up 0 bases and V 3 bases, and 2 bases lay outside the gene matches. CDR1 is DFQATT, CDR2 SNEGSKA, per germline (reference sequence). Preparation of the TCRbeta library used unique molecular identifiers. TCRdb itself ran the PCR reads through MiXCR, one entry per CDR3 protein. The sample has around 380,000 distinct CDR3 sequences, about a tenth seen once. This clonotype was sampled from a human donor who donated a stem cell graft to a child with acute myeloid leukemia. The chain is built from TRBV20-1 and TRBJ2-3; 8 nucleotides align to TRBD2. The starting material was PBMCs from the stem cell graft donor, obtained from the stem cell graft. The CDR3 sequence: CSARPSGSTDTQYF. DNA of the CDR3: TGCAGTGCTAGGCCTAGCGGGAGCACAGATACGCAGTATTTT.